The clone carrying this T cell receptor (beta chain) was detected once. The entry originates in a study of blood T cell repertoires in COVID-19. Study in general: Material from acute and convalescent COVID-19 was sourced from the United States, Italy and Spain. Sources were T cells, B-cell-depleted T cells, or PBMCs; the material itself was cDNA or gDNA.

The CDR3 spans 15 residues. Trimming removed 4 bases from V and 4 bases from J; junction bases left unmatched: 7. CDR1 and CDR2 (germline): MNHEY, SVGAGI. In the source study's methods: How many nucleated cells were present was estimated from reference gene primer amplification. The protocol was immunoSEQ multiplex PCR, while the TCRdb copy is restricted to in-frame clones and leaves out a portion. V and J calls and clone size are those listed in that table; D and trimming were worked out from the DNA. The sample consists of around 200,000 clones, nearly 90% of them appearing once. The clonotype comes from a man aged 50 or older with acute or convalescent COVID-19. The sequenced sample consisted of peripheral blood. V is TRBV6-5 and J is TRBJ2-1, with 7 bases aligning to TRBD1. CDR3 residues: CASSSEGAGYNEQFF. In DNA, the CDR3 is TGTGCCAGCAGTTCCGAGGGGGCGGGTTACAATGAGCAGTTCTTC.